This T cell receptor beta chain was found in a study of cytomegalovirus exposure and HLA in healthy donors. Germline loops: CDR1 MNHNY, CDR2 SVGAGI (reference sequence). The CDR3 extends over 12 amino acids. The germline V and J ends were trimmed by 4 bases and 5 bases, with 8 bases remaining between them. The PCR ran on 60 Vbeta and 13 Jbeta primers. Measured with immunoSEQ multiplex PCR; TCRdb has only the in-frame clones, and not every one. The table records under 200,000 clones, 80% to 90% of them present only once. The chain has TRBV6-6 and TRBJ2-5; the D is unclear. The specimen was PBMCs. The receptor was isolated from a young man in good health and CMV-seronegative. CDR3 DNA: TGTGCCAGCAGTTTCCTGAGGGAGACCCAGTACTTC. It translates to CASSFLRETQYF.